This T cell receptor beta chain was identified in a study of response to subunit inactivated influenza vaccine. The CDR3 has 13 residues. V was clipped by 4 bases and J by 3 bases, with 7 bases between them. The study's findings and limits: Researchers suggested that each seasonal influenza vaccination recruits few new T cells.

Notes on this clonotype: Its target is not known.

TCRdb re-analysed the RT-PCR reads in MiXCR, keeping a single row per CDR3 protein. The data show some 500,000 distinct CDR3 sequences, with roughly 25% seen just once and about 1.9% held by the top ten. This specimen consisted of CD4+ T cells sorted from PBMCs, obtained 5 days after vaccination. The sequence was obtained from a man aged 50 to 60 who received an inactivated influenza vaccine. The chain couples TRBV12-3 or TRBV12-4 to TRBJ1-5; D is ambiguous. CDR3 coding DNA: TGTGCCAGCAGTTGGACCCTCAATCAGCCCCAGCATTTT. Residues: CASSWTLNQPQHF.